The 18 T cell receptor beta chains reported below all come from one sample, sequenced in a study of CXCR3-negative and CXCR3-positive naive CD8 T cells. Regarding the study as a whole: Naive cells that were CXCR3-positive had more hydrophobic TRB CDR3s (compared with CXCR3-negative naive cells).

These receptors' targets are unknown. All TRB cDNA libraries came from 5' RACE performed with UMI labels. For each CDR3 protein, TCRdb gives one entry from its re-call of the 5' RACE reads, without DNA. The sample table includes tens of thousands of distinct CDR3 sequences. What was sequenced was naive CXCR3+ CD8+ T cells from blood. Stated subset: CD45RO-CCR7+CD27+CD95- naive CD8+ T cells expressing CXCR3 (TNR3+). The receptors originated from a human donor in good health. Some clones in this sample may be carry-over from other donors' samples.

The CDR3 sequence: CASSLSIGLAGADTQYF. This chain joins TRBV27 and TRBJ2-3; TCRdb lists TRBD2, though no DNA is available to test this call. Looked up from germline, CDR1 is MNHEY and CDR2 is SMNVEV (reference sequence). The CDR3 has 17 amino acids.

The chain couples TRBV7-6 to TRBJ2-7; TCRdb calls TRBD1, which cannot be checked without DNA. The germline V gene has CDR1 SGHVS and CDR2 FNYEAQ. There are 18 residues in the CDR3. CDR3 amino acids: CASSLEAGGDTKSYEQYF.

The V call is TRBV30, the J call TRBJ2-7; there is no DNA to check the TCRdb D call of TRBD1. Germline CDR1 and CDR2: GTSNPN and SVGIG (reference sequence). The CDR3 extends over 15 amino acids. CDR3 region: CAWSVGQGALYEQYF.

The V and J genes are TRBV28 and TRBJ2-7; no DNA is available, so the TRBD1 call from TCRdb remains unchecked. Germline CDR1 and CDR2: MDHEN and SYDVKM. The CDR3 contains 14 residues. CDR3 loop: CASSVTGGRYEQYF.

This chain links TRBV28 with TRBJ1-5; there is no DNA to check the TCRdb D call of TRBD1. The CDR3 loop spans 17 amino acids. Germline V gene lookup returns CDR1 MDHEN and CDR2 SYDVKM. The CDR3 loop reads CASSATGAYTNNQPQHF. The full variable domain, rest sourced from reference TRBV28 and TRBJ1-5, is DVKVTQSSRYLVKRTGEKVFLECVQDMDHENMFWYRQDPGLGLRLIYFSYDVKMKEKGDIPEGYSVSREKKERFSLILESASTNQTSMYLCASSATGAYTNNQPQHFGDGTRLSIL.

This rearrangement joins TRBV7-9 to TRBJ1-1. Germline V lookup: CDR1 SEHNR, CDR2 FQNEAQ (reference sequence). The CDR3 spans 13 residues. This CDR3 is CASSPRGQAEAFF.

The V gene is TRBV13, the J gene TRBJ1-3; TCRdb returns TRBD1, unconfirmable since there is no DNA. Germline V gene data show CDR1 as PRHDT and CDR2 as FYEKMQ (reference sequence). The CDR3 sequence is 15 residues long. CDR3 in amino acids: CASSFQGGSGNTIYF.

The rearrangement links TRBV20-1 to TRBJ2-7; the D call from TCRdb, TRBD1, cannot be confirmed without DNA. CDR3 length: 13 amino acids. Looked up from germline, CDR1 is DFQATT and CDR2 is SNEGSKA (reference sequence). The chain's CDR3 is CSARDRGDNEQYF.

This chain uses TRBV28 with TRBJ2-3; with no DNA, the TCRdb D assignment of TRBD1 cannot be verified. The CDR3 contains 15 residues. From germline, CDR1 is MDHEN and CDR2 SYDVKM. CDR3 loop: CASSVRQDYADTQYF.

CDR3 loop: CASIPTPRLVPPYNVQFF. The chain recombines TRBV28 with TRBJ2-1; TCRdb proposes TRBD2, but this gene call is untestable without DNA. The CDR3 covers 18 residues. The germline CDR1 and CDR2 sequences are MDHEN and SYDVKM.

The CDR3 protein is CASSLSGHAGELFF. The gene calls are TRBV13 and TRBJ2-2. CDR1 PRHDT and CDR2 FYEKMQ come from the germline V gene (reference sequence). The CDR3 sequence is 14 residues long.

The V gene is TRBV11-2, the J gene TRBJ2-7. The CDR3 is made up of 14 amino acids. Per the germline V gene, CDR1 is SGHAT and CDR2 is FQNNGV. The CDR3 sequence: CASSLEVSAYEQYF.

The gene calls are TRBV12-3 or TRBV12-4 and TRBJ2-7; the TCRdb call, TRBD1, lacks DNA for checking. The CDR3 sequence is 12 residues long. This CDR3 is CASSQGSLEQYF.

The V gene is TRBV5-1, the J gene TRBJ2-1. Per germline, CDR1 SGHRS and CDR2 YFSETQ. The CDR3 is 13 amino acids. The CDR3 reads CASSKDRDNEQFF.

This rearrangement joins TRBV5-6 to TRBJ2-7. This CDR3 comprises 14 residues. Per germline, CDR1 SGHDT and CDR2 YYEEEE. The CDR3 spells CASSLGLNSYEQYF.

The V and J genes are TRBV12-3 or TRBV12-4 and TRBJ2-1; TCRdb's D gene call, TRBD1, goes unchecked for lack of DNA. The CDR3 spans 18 residues. Here the CDR3 reads CASRDGTGHRGSYNEQFF.

The rearrangement links TRBV7-8 to TRBJ2-3. Germline CDR1 SGHVS, CDR2 FQNEAQ. CDR3 size: 12 residues. CDR3 sequence reads: CASSFSLDTQYF.

The chain has TRBV6-2 or TRBV6-3 and TRBJ2-3; TCRdb's D gene call, TRBD2, goes unchecked for lack of DNA. Germline CDR1 reads MNHEY; CDR2 reads SVGEGT. The CDR3 extends over 17 amino acids. This CDR3 reads CASSYVGLALLTDTQYF.